The T cell receptor (beta chain) under discussion was sequenced for a study of cytomegalovirus exposure and HLA in healthy donors. Using immunoSEQ multiplex PCR, the repertoire was profiled, and TCRdb retains in-frame clones only, with some absent. The table lists about 60,000 clones, 90% of them singletons. Sequencing input: PBMCs. The receptor was isolated from a man aged 18 to 35 in good health and CMV-seronegative.

The CDR3 bases are TGTGCCAGCAGCCCGGACAGGGGCGGTGAGCAGTACTTC. Amino acid sequence: CASSPDRGGEQYF. The J gene is TRBJ2-7, the V gene TRBV7-2; 9 positions agree with TRBD1. This CDR3 comprises 13 residues. The V gene's germline CDR1 is SGHTA and CDR2 FQGNSA. The V and J ends lost 5 bases and 7 bases, in that order; junction bases with no gene match: 6.